These 24 T cell receptor beta chains were sequenced from one sample in a study of technical replicates of blood from several donors. Libraries were prepared by immunoSEQ multiplex PCR; TCRdb keeps only in-frame clonotypes and omits some of them. Of roughly 76,000 clones detected, around 94% appear once; the ten largest clones hold 0.2% to 0.3%. The source material was T cells isolated from PBMCs. The receptors derive from a human donor in good health.

This chain connects TRBV18 to TRBJ2-7; TRBD1 is a possible D gene (5 bases). Germline V gene sequence: CDR1 KGHSH, CDR2 LQKENI. This CDR3 has 15 residues. Trimming stripped 2 bases from V and 6 bases from J, with 17 bases between. The CDR3: CASSPNYQGSSEQYF. The CDR3, as DNA: TGTGCCAGCTCACCAAACTACCAGGGAAGCTCCGAGCAGTACTTC.

The rearrangement links TRBV11-3 to TRBJ2-1; 9 positions match TRBD1. Germline V gene lookup returns CDR1 SGHNT and CDR2 YENEEA. The ends lost 5 bases at V and 7 bases at J; junction bases unmatched: 3. This CDR3 spans 13 amino acids. The CDR3 DNA sequence: TGTGCCAGCAGCCGGGACAGGGATAATGAGCAGTTCTTC. Translating gives CASSRDRDNEQFF. The full variable domain, completed using reference TRBV11-3 and TRBJ2-1, is EAGVVQSPRYKIIEKKQPVAFWCNPISGHNTLYWYLQNLGQGPELLIRYENEEAVDDSQLPKDRFSAERLKGVDSTLKIQPAELGDSAVYLCASSRDRDNEQFFGPGTRLTVL.

This clone came up once. The genes are TRBV28 and TRBJ2-7; 10 nucleotides match TRBD1. Germline V gene data show CDR1 as MDHEN and CDR2 as SYDVKM. This CDR3 has 12 amino acids. V lost 11 bases, J lost 5 bases, and 6 bases stayed unmatched. This CDR3 reads CAVGQGTHEQYF. The DNA of the CDR3 is TGTGCCGTGGGACAGGGGACCCACGAGCAGTACTTC. Full variable domain (remainder filled in from reference TRBV28 and TRBJ2-7): DVKVTQSSRYLVKRTGEKVFLECVQDMDHENMFWYRQDPGLGLRLIYFSYDVKMKEKGDIPEGYSVSREKKERFSLILESASTNQTSMYLCAVGQGTHEQYFGPGTRLTVT.

The chain has TRBV11-3 and TRBJ1-2; perhaps TRBD1 as D (5 bases). Germline CDR1 SGHNT, CDR2 YENEEA. Trimming removed 2 bases from V and 4 bases from J, with 14 bases in between. CDR3 length equals 15 residues. The CDR3 reads CASSLPPGLVYGYTF. CDR3 nucleotide sequence: TGTGCCAGCAGCTTACCCCCAGGGCTGGTCTATGGCTACACCTTC.

Written as DNA, the CDR3 is TGCGCCAGCAGCCAAGATGGTGGAGGGGGGGATCAGCCCCAGCATTTT. This codes for CASSQDGGGGDQPQHF. The chain has TRBV4-1 and TRBJ1-5, with a tentative D call TRBD1 (6 bases). The CDR3 is made up of 16 amino acids. The V gene lost 0 bases and the J gene lost 5 bases, with 14 bases spanning the gap. Per the germline V gene, CDR1 is MGHRA and CDR2 is YSYEKL.

This clone was seen a single time. The rearrangement uses TRBV6-6 and TRBJ2-5, with 9 bases that match TRBD1. Losses at the gene ends were 0 bases for V and 1 base for J; bases not matched to a gene: 0. Germline V lookup: CDR1 MNHNY, CDR2 SVGAGI (reference sequence). The CDR3 is 15 residues long. The CDR3 nucleotides are TGTGCCAGCAGTTACTCGGACAGGGGCCAAGAGACCCAGTACTTC. This codes for CASSYSDRGQETQYF.

The J gene is TRBJ2-1, the V gene TRBV9, with a possible D match to TRBD2 (5 bases). The V and J ends lost 2 bases and 1 base respectively, with 13 bases between them. Germline loops: CDR1 SGDLS, CDR2 YYNGEE. The CDR3 has 16 amino acids. This chain's CDR3 is CASSVRGPRSYNEQFF. CDR3 coding DNA: TGTGCCAGCAGCGTGAGAGGGCCCAGGTCCTACAATGAGCAGTTCTTC.

This clone was found once. The chain combines TRBV28 with TRBJ1-2; 8 bases align to TRBD1. Germline V gives CDR1 MDHEN, CDR2 SYDVKM. The CDR3 is 14 residues long. Trimming removed 4 bases from V and 2 bases from J; junction bases left unmatched: 3. The CDR3 DNA reads TGTGCCAGCAGTTCATACAGGGGGAACTATGGCTACACCTTC. Translation: CASSSYRGNYGYTF.

CDR3 coding DNA: TGTGCCAGTAGTATCCAGGACAGGGCCCCCGGGGAGCTGTTTTTT. Translated: CASSIQDRAPGELFF. V and J are TRBV19 and TRBJ2-2, with TRBD1 matching over 8 bases. In germline, CDR1 is LNHDA, CDR2 SQIVND (reference sequence). The length of the CDR3 is 15 residues. V shed 3 bases and J 6 bases; nucleotides not matched to a gene: 6.

The V gene is TRBV25-1, the J gene TRBJ2-1, with 9 bases aligning to TRBD2. The CDR3 totals 17 residues. The germline CDR1 and CDR2 sequences are MGHDK and SYGVNS. J lost 8 bases, V lost 3 bases, and 14 bases had no gene match. The CDR3 nucleotides are TGTGCCAGCAGTGACGAGGGGAGGCTAGCGGGACGGGATGAGCAGTTCTTC. It is translated as CASSDEGRLAGRDEQFF.

This sequence joins TRBV10-1 and TRBJ1-2; D may be TRBD1 (6 bases). There are 13 residues in the CDR3. With 4 bases removed from V and 4 bases from J, the gap between germline ends came to 10 bases. Germline V CDR1 and CDR2: WNHNN, SYGVQD (reference sequence). CDR3 nucleotide sequence: TGCGCCAGCAGTGTGGGACAAAGCTATGGCTACACCTTC. Translation: CASSVGQSYGYTF.

This clone has a handful of counts. The chain couples TRBV5-4 to TRBJ1-1; 8 bases line up with TRBD1. The germline V gene encodes CDR1 SGHNT and CDR2 YYREEE (reference sequence). The CDR3 is 15 residues long. The trim removed 4 bases at V and 4 bases at J, leaving 9 bases unmatched. The CDR3 nucleotides read TGTGCCAGCAGCCGACACGGACAGGGAACCACTGAAGCTTTCTTT. Protein sequence: CASSRHGQGTTEAFF.

The chain couples TRBV6-1 to TRBJ1-1; D is ambiguous. The CDR3 has 13 residues. Trimming cost V 2 bases and J 10 bases, with 14 bases left between them. Germline V gene sequence: CDR1 MNHNS, CDR2 SASEGT. The CDR3 region has the DNA TGTGCCAGCAGTGAATTAGCCGGCTCGGGAGCTTTCTTT. It is translated as CASSELAGSGAFF.

This clone has just one count. This chain connects TRBV2 to TRBJ2-1; 7 positions match TRBD2. The trim removed 1 base at V and 10 bases at J, leaving 10 bases unmatched. The length of the CDR3 is 15 residues. Germline V gives CDR1 SNHLY, CDR2 FYNNEI. Here the CDR3 DNA reads TGTGCCAGCAGTGAAGGTCGGGGAGGGCCTGAAGAGCAGTTCTTC. This codes for CASSEGRGGPEEQFF.

The chain joins TRBV2 to TRBJ1-4; no firm D call. Trimming removed 4 bases at V and 5 bases at J, with 17 bases between. Germline CDR1 reads SNHLY; CDR2 reads FYNNEI. The CDR3 extends over 16 amino acids. Here the CDR3 reads CASSGPRGRRNEKLFF. As DNA, the CDR3 is TGTGCCAGCAGTGGTCCCCGGGGAAGAAGAAATGAAAAACTGTTTTTT.

This chain joins TRBV10-3 and TRBJ2-2, with TRBD1 identical over 7 bases. This CDR3 contains 14 residues. Germline V gives CDR1 ENHRY, CDR2 SYGVKD. The V segment lost 7 bases and the J segment 2 bases; nucleotides outside the gene matches: 4. The CDR3 region is CAITGTENTGELFF. The CDR3 DNA is TGTGCCATCACCGGGACAGAAAACACCGGGGAGCTGTTTTTT.

J is TRBJ1-2 and V is TRBV7-9, with D tentatively TRBD1 (5 bases). CDR3 size: 14 residues. Germline V CDR1 and CDR2: SEHNR, FQNEAQ (reference sequence). V gave up 1 base and J gave up 4 bases, with 10 bases separating them. CDR3 in amino acids: CASSLGTGGYGYTF. In nucleotides, the CDR3 is TGTGCCAGCAGCTTAGGAACAGGTGGCTATGGCTACACCTTC.

The chain uses TRBV29-1 and TRBJ1-4, with a weak D call TRBD1 (5 bases). V dropped 6 bases and J dropped 3 bases, with 11 bases sitting between them. The length of the CDR3 is 13 residues. Per the germline V gene, CDR1 is SQVTM and CDR2 is ANQGSEA. The CDR3 protein is CSVAGRSNEKLFF. The CDR3 DNA is TGCAGCGTGGCGGGACGGTCTAATGAAAAACTGTTTTTT.

This chain links TRBV27 with TRBJ1-2; D is uncertain. Trimming left V 1 base short and J 8 bases short, with 20 bases between. This CDR3 has 16 residues. CDR1 and CDR2 (germline): MNHEY, SMNVEV (reference sequence). The CDR3 DNA is TGTGCCAGCAGTTTATATGGTTCGGCGGGATTGAAGGGCTACACCTTC. Residues: CASSLYGSAGLKGYTF.

The J gene is TRBJ2-7, the V gene TRBV6-5; D is unclear. Deletions cut 2 bases from V and 2 bases from J, with 13 bases between. Per the germline V gene, CDR1 is MNHEY and CDR2 is SVGAGI. The CDR3 has 15 amino acids. CDR3 loop: CASSYLKGRTYEQYF. CDR3 coding DNA: TGTGCCAGCAGTTACCTCAAAGGCAGGACCTACGAGCAGTACTTC.

The rearrangement links TRBV4-2 to TRBJ2-1, with D possibly being TRBD1 (6 bases). From germline, CDR1 is LGHNA and CDR2 YNFKEQ. V gave up 2 bases and J gave up 3 bases, with 8 bases separating them. The CDR3 contains 14 residues. In DNA, the CDR3 is TGTGCCAGCAGCCAAAGACAGGACTACAATGAGCAGTTCTTC. This gives the protein CASSQRQDYNEQFF.

The J gene is TRBJ2-7, the V gene TRBV5-1, with 7 bases fitting TRBD1. The CDR3 has 16 residues. Germline V gives CDR1 SGHRS, CDR2 YFSETQ. Trimming at V came to 0 bases and at J to 7 bases, leaving 13 bases not matched to a gene. The CDR3, as DNA: TGCGCCAGCAGCTTGGCCGGACAGGTCCAGTTTGTTGAGCAGTACTTC. This encodes CASSLAGQVQFVEQYF.

The chain carries TRBV5-1 and TRBJ1-2; 7 nucleotides match TRBD1. Germline V lookup: CDR1 SGHRS, CDR2 YFSETQ. Trimming cost V 4 bases and J 5 bases; bases outside gene matches: 5. CDR3 length: 13 amino acids. CDR3 nucleotides: TGCGCCAGCAGCGCGGGACAGAGTTATGGCTACACCTTC. This codes for CASSAGQSYGYTF. Drawing the rest from reference TRBV5-1 and TRBJ1-2, the complete variable domain is KAGVTQTPRYLIKTRGQQVTLSCSPISGHRSVSWYQQTPGQGLQFLFEYFSETQRNKGNFPGRFSGRQFSNSRSEMNVSTLELGDSALYLCASSAGQSYGYTFGSGTRLTVV.

V gene TRBV25-1 combines with J gene TRBJ1-2, with D uncertain. This CDR3 is 12 amino acids long. Germline CDR1 and CDR2: MGHDK and SYGVNS. The ends were cut back, 1 base at V and 7 bases at J, with 7 bases in the middle. CDR3 nucleotide sequence: TGTGCCAGCAGTGAATTTACACGTGGCTACACCTTC. This gives the protein CASSEFTRGYTF.